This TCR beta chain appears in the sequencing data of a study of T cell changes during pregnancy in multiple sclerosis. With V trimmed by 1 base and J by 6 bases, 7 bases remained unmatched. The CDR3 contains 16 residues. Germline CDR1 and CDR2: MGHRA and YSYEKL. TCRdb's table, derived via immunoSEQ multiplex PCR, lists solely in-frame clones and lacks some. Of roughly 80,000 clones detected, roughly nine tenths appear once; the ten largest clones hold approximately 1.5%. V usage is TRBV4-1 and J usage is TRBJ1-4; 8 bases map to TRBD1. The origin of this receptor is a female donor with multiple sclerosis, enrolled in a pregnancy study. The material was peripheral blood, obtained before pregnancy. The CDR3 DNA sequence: TGCGCCAGCAGCCAAGGATGGACAGGGAGGGATGAAAAACTGTTTTTT. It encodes CASSQGWTGRDEKLFF.